This entry features one T cell receptor (beta chain) sequence. These data belong to a study of beta chain features in type 1 diabetes. The CDR3 sequence is 14 residues long. V lost 5 bases to trimming and J lost 2 bases; unmatched junction nucleotides: 5. CDR1 is KGHSH, CDR2 LQKENI, per germline. Reverse transcribing all isolated RNA meant expressed TCRB transcripts were sequenced. The data were produced by immunoSEQ multiplex PCR, yet TCRdb's version contains in-frame clones alone and is incomplete. The top ten hold about 0.015% of the sample, which has hundreds of thousands of clones, 11% seen once.

This clonotype was obtained from a woman aged 25 to 39 in good health. The J gene is TRBJ2-5, the V gene TRBV18, with TRBD1 matching 7 bases. The sequencing input was naive CD4+ T cells from blood. CDR3 nucleotides: TGTGCCAGCTCAAACAGGGGAAAACAAGAGACCCAGTACTTC. Protein sequence: CASSNRGKQETQYF.